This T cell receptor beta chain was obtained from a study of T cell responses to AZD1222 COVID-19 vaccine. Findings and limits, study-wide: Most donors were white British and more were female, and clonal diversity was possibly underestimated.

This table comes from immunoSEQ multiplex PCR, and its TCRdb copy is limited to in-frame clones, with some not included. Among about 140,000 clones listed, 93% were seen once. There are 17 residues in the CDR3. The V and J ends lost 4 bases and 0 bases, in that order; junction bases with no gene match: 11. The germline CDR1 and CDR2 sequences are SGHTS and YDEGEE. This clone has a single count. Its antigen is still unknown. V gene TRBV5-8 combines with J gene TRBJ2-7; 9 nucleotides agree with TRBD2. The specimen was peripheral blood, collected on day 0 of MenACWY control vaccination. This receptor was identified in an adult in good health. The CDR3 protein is CASSPRGLASSSYEQYF. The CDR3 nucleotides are TGTGCCAGCAGCCCGCGCGGACTAGCGTCGAGCTCCTACGAGCAGTACTTC.